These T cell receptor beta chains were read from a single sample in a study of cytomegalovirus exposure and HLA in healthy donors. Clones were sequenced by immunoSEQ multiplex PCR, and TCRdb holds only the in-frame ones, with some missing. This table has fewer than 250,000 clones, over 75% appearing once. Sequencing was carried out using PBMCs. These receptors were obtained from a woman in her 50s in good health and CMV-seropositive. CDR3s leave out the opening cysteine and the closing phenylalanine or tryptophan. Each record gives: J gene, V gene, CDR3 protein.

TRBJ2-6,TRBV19,ASSSRSSGANVLT
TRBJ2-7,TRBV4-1,ASSRQDRTYEQY
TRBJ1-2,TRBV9,ASSVARGYGYT
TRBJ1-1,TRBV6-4,ASSVQEGTEAF
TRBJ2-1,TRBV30,AWSVVRSTYNEQF
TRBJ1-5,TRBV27,ASSFRGPNQPQH
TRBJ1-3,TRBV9,ASSVRSSGNTIY
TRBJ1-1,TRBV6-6,ASGLWGGEAF
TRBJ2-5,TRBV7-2,ASSQGAGMETQY
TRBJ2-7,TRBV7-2,ASRDGGLAGGTYEQY
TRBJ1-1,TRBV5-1,ASRPGQQGRTEAF
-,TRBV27,ASSLTVGYEQY
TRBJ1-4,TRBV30,AWSGGGVEKLF
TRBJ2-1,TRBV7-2,ASSDRGINEQF
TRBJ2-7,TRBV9,ASSVAGEVYEQY
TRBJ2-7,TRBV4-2,ASSQPPGLAEAYEQY
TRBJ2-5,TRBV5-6,ASSPDRGGETQY
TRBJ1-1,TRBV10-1,ASSESGGLTEAF
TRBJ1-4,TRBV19,ASRSTGTGRRGEKLF
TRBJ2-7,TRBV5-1,ASSAPGNVTGSKSESYEQY
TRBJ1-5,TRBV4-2,ASSQTGTGGSGNQPQH
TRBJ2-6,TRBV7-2,ASSIDSSGANVLT
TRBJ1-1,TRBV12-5,ASGSNRSPRVTEAF
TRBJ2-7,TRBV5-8,ASSFEGQGKYEQY
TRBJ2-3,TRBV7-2,ASSPIAADTQY
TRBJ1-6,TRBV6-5,ASSYGDRAGSPLH
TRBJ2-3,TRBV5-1,ASRGGLSTDTQY
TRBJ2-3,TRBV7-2,ASGGVIDTDTQY
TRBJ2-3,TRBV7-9,ASSLDEGTQY
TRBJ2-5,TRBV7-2,ASSPTGFWQETQY
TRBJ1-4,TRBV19,ASQDRVGEKLF
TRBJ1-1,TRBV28,ASSPPTGNTEAF
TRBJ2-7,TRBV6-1,ASQPQGGGGDEQY
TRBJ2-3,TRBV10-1,ASSPPVGRGFPDTQY
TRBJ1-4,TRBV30,AWSVTGEKLF
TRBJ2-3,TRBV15,ATSRDTGESTDTQY
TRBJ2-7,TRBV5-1,ASRTGGDEQY